This T cell receptor (beta chain) was identified during a study of regulatory and conventional T cells in RAG deficiency. Study conclusions and caveats: Omenn syndrome and CID/AS patients had 95 to 100-fold fewer unique Treg TCR beta sequences, versus around 9.8-fold elsewhere. Patient subsets had shorter CDR3s; Omenn Treg-Tconv overlap exceeded 80%. RAG-deficient patients showed markedly lower Shannon entropy and higher Simpson indices than control T-cell subsets.

Comments on this clone: Antigen: not known.

Clones were sequenced by immunoSEQ multiplex PCR, and TCRdb holds only the in-frame ones, with some missing. This table holds 30,000 to 35,000 clones, about 90% found once. The same specimen was also included in a second study, on regulatory T cells. This second study says: Amplification used 52 TRBV primers and 13 TRBJ primers. Patient repertoires had restricted TRB V-J pairs and skewed V and J usage, most in Tregs.

The sequencing input was CD8+ T cells sorted from blood. The sequence came from a human donor in good health.

DNA of the CDR3: TGTGCCAGCACCTCAGGTAATGGACCCGAGCAGTACTTC. Amino acid sequence: CASTSGNGPEQYF. V is TRBV28 and J is TRBJ2-5; D not certain. TRBJ2-7 explains the end of the DNA better; the J call may be wrong. Germline V CDR1 and CDR2: MDHEN, SYDVKM. The CDR3 runs 13 residues.